This paragraph covers one T cell receptor delta chain sequence. Its antigen is still unknown. Extracted RNA was reverse transcribed into cDNA. The CDR3 regions were amplified by multiplex PCR from V-gene primers to a constant-region primer. TCRdb reprocessed the multiplex PCR reads through CATT. The data contain roughly 50,000 delta-chain clones, less than 20% of them singletons. This specimen comes from a study of Vδ1+ human thymocytes. Study-wide results and caveats: Highly polyclonal TRG and TRD repertoires with Gaussian CDR3 length distributions appeared in thymus.

The V and J ends lost 0 bases and 0 bases, in that order; junction bases with no gene match: 14. The CDR3 covers 20 residues. CDR1 and CDR2 (germline): TSWWSYY, QGS. The sample was Vdelta1+ gamma-delta thymocytes from the thymus. As to subset: FACS-sorted CD3+ TCRalphabeta- TCRVdelta1+ TCRVdelta2- thymocytes. The clonotype comes from a boy less than two years old who had congenital heart surgery. V usage is TRDV1 and J usage is TRDJ1, with 9 bases matching TRDD3. The CDR3 region has the DNA TGTGCTCTTGGGGAACTGTCCCCACGGGGATACGAGGGGTACACCGATAAACTCATCTTT. Translating it yields CALGELSPRGYEGYTDKLIF.